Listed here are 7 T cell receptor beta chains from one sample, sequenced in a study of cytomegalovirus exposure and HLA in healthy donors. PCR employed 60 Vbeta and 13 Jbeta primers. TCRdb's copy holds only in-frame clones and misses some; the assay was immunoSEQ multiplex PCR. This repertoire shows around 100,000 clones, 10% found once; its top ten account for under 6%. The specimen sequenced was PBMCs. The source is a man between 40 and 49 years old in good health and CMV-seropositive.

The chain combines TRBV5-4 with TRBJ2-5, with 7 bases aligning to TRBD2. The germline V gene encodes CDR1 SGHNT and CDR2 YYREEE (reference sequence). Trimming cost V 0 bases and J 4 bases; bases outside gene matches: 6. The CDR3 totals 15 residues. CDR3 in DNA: TGTGCCAGCAGCTTGGGGGGGGGAGTGGGAGAGACCCAGTACTTC. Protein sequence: CASSLGGGVGETQYF.

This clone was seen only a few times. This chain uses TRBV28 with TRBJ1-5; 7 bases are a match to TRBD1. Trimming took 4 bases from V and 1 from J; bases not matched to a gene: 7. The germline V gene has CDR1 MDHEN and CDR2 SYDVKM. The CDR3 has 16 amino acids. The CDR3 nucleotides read TGTGCCAGCAGTTCCTACGACAGGGTAAGCAATCAGCCCCAGCATTTT. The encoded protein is CASSSYDRVSNQPQHF.

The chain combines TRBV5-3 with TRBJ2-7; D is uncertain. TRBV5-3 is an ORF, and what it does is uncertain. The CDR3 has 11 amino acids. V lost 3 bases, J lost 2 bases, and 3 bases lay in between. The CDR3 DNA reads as TGTGCCAGAAGCTCAACCTACGAGCAGTACTTC. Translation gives CARSSTYEQYF.

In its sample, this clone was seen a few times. The CDR3 bases are TGTGCCAGCAGCCCTCGACAGGGTCAGGATTCACCCCTCCACTTT. This codes for CASSPRQGQDSPLHF. The rearrangement joins TRBV9 to TRBJ1-6, with 7 bases matching TRBD1. Trimming took 4 bases from V and 8 from J; bases not matched to a gene: 9. The CDR3 is 15 residues long. From germline, CDR1 is SGDLS and CDR2 YYNGEE.

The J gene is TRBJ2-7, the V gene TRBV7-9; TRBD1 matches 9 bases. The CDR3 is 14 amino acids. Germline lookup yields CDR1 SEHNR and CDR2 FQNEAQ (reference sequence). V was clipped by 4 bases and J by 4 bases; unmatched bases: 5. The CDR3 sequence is CASSSNRGRYEQYF. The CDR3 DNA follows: TGTGCCAGCAGCTCTAACAGGGGGCGGTACGAGCAGTACTTC.

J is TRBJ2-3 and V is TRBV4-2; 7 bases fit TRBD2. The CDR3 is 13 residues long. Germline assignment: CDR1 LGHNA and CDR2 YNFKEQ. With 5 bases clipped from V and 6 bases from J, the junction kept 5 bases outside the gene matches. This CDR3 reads CASSLAGADTQYF. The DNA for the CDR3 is TGTGCCAGCAGCTTAGCGGGCGCGGATACGCAGTATTTT.

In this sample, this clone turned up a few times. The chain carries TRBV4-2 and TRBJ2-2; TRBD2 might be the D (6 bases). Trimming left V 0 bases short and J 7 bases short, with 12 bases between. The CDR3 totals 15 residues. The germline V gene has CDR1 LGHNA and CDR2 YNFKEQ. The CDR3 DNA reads TGTGCCAGCAGCCAAGATCGTCTAGCGAACGGGGAGCTGTTTTTT. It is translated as CASSQDRLANGELFF.